The clone carrying this T cell receptor beta chain has a count of ten or more. The antigen remains unidentified. The data belong to a study of naive and memory T cell subsets. Study findings and constraints: TCRs were reportedly recovered from both biopsy types, mostly tuberculin test sites.

Trimming shortened V by 2 bases and J by 1 base, and 9 bases separated the two germline ends. The CDR3 spans 14 residues. Germline loops: CDR1 SGHAT, CDR2 FQNNGV. Amplification of ligated cDNA took four PCR rounds with SP2 and nested alpha and beta constant primers. Reverse transcription of blood and skin TCR RNA was primed at alpha and beta constant regions. In TCRdb, the UMI-ligation and nested PCR reads were re-called with MiXCR into one record per CDR3 protein. The table includes 25,000 to 35,000 distinct CDR3 sequences, roughly 6.6% detected once. Indicated treatment: skin biopsy from PPD injection site in Mantoux-positive individual. An oligonucleotide containing a UMI was ligated to the 3' end of TCR cDNA. Individuals with a positive Mantoux test gave biopsies from PPD-injected skin. Input was about 1 to 1,100 ng of DNase-treated total RNA without cell sorting.

The chain is built from TRBV11-2 and TRBJ2-7; no clear D. This clonotype was obtained from an adult in good health. The starting material was skin, obtained from a tuberculin skin test site. CDR3 sequence reads: CASSLRLDSYEQYF. The CDR3 DNA follows: TGTGCCAGCAGCTTACGACTTGATTCCTACGAGCAGTACTTC.